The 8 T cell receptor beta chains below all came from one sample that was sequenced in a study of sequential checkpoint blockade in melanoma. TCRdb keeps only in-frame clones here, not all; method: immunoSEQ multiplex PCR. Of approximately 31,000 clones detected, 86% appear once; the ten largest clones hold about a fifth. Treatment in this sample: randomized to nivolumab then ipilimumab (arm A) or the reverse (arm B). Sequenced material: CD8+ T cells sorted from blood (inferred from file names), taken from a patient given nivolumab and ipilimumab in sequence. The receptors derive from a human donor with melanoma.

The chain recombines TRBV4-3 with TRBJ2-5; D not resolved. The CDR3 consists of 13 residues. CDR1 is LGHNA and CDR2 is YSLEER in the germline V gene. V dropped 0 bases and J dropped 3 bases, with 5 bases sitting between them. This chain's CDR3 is CASSQDPEETQYF. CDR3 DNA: TGCGCCAGCAGCCAAGACCCTGAAGAGACCCAGTACTTC.

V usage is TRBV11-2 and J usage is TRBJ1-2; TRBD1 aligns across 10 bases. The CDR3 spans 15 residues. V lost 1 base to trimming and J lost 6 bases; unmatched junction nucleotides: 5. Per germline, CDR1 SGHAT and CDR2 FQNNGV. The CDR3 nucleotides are TGTGCCAGCAGCTTAGTGACAGGGGGCGTAAATGGCTACACCTTC. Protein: CASSLVTGGVNGYTF.

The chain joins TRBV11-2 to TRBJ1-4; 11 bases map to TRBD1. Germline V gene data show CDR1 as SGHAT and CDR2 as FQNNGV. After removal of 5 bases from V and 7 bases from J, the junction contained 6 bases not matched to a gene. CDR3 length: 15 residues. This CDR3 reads CASSPPGTGGEKLFF. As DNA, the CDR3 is TGTGCCAGCAGCCCGCCTGGGACAGGGGGTGAAAAACTGTTTTTT.

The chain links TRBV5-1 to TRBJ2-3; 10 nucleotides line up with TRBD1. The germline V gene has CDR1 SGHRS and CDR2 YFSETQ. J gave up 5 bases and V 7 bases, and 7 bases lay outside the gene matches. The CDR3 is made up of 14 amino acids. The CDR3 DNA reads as TGCGCCAGCCTCGGGACAGGGGATCGAGATACGCAGTATTTT. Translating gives CASLGTGDRDTQYF.

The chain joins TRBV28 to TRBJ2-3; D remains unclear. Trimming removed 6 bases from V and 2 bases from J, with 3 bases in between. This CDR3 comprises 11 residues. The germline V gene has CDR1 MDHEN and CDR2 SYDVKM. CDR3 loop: CASSHTDTQYF. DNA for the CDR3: TGTGCCAGCAGCCACACAGATACGCAGTATTTT.

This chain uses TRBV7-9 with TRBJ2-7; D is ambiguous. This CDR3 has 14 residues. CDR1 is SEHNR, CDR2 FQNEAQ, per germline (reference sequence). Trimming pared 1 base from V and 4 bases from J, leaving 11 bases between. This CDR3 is CASSLVGGDYEQYF. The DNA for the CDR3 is TGTGCCAGCAGCTTAGTTGGCGGTGATTACGAGCAGTACTTC.

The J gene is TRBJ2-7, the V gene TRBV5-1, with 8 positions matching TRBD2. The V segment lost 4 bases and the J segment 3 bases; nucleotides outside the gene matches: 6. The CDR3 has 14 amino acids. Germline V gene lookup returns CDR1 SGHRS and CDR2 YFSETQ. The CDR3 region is CASSAGLAYYEQYF. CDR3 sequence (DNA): TGCGCCAGCAGCGCCGGACTAGCCTACTACGAGCAGTACTTC.

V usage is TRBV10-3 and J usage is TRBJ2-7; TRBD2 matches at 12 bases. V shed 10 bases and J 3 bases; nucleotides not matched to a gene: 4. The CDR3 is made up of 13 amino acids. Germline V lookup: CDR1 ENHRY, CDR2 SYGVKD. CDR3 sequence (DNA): TGTGCCAGCAGGACTAGCGGGGACTACGAGCAGTACTTC. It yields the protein CASRTSGDYEQYF.